This TCR beta chain originates from a study of T-cell memory formation after mild COVID-19. Study overall: TCR clusters were mostly donor specific.

CDR1 SGHVS and CDR2 FNYEAQ come from the germline V gene. Trimming removed 3 bases from V and 1 base from J, with 10 bases in between. The CDR3 has 14 amino acids. This clonotype turned up a few times. 5'RACE, which relied on constant-segment primers, yielded TCR alpha and TCR beta cDNA libraries carrying sample barcodes and UMIs. TCRdb ran MiXCR on the 5' RACE reads and lists one entry per CDR3 protein. The repertoire holds under 110,000 distinct CDR3 sequences, with approximately 17% as singletons. The sequenced sample was PBMCs or a T cell subset sorted from them (not recorded which). The receptor's source is an adult woman who had mild COVID-19 (a few samples of this study predate the infection). Cell type and time point are not known. The chain employs TRBV7-6 and TRBJ2-7; D tentatively fits TRBD1 or TRBD2 (5 bases each). The CDR3 coding sequence is TGTGCCAGCAGCTTGGGGGTGGTTTCCTACGAGCAGTACTTC. Protein: CASSLGVVSYEQYF.